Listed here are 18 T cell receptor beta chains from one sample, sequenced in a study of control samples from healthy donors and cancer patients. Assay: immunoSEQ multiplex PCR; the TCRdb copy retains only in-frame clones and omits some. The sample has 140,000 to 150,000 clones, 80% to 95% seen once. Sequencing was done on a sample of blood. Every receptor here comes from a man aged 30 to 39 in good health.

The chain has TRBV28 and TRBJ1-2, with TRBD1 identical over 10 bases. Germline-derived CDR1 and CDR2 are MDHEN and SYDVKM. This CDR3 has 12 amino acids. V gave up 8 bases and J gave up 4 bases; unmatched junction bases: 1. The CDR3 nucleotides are TGTGCCAGCCGGACAGGGGGCTATGGCTACACCTTC. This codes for CASRTGGYGYTF.

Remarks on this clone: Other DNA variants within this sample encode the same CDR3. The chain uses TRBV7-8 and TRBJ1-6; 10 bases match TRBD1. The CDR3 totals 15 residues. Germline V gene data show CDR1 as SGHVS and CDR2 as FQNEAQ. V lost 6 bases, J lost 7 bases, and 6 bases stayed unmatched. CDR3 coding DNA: TGTGCCAGCAGTCCGGGACAGGGGAACAATTCACCCCTCCACTTT. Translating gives CASSPGQGNNSPLHF.

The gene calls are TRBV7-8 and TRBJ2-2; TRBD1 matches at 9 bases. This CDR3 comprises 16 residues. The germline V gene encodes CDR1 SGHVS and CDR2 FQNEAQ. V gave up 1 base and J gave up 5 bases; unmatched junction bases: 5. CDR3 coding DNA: TGTGCCAGCAGCTTAGTAGGGACAGGGAGTACCGGGGAGCTGTTTTTT. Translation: CASSLVGTGSTGELFF.

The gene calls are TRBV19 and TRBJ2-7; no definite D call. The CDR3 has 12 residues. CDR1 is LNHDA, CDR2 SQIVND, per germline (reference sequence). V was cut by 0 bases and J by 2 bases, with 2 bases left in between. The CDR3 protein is CASSIDTYEQYF. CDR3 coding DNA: TGTGCCAGTAGTATAGACACCTACGAGCAGTACTTC.

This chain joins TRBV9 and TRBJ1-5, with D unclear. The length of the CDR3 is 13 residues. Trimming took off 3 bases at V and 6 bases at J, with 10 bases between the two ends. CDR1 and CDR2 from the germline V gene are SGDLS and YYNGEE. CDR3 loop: CASSASPGQPQHF. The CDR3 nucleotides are TGTGCCAGCAGCGCATCCCCAGGTCAGCCCCAGCATTTT.

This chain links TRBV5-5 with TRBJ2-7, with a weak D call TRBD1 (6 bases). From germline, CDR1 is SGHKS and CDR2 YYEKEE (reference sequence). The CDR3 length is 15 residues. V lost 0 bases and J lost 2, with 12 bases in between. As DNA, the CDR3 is TGTGCCAGCAGCTTGGCGAGGACAGCTACCTACGAGCAGTACTTC. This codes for CASSLARTATYEQYF.

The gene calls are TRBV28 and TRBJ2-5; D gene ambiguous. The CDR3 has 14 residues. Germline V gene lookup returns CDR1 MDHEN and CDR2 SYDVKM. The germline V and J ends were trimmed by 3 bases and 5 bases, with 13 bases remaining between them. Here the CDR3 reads CASSFMGFDETQYF. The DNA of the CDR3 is TGTGCCAGCAGTTTCATGGGTTTTGACGAGACCCAGTACTTC.

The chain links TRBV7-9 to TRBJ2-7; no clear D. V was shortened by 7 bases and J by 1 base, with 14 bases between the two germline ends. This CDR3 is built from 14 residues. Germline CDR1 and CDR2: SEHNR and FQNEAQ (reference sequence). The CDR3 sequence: CASINSLNSYEQYF. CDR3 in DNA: TGTGCCAGCATCAATAGCTTAAATTCCTACGAGCAGTACTTC.

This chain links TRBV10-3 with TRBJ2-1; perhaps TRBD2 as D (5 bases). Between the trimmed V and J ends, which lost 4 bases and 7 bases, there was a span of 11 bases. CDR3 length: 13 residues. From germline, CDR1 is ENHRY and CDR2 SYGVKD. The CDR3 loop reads CAISGDYGNEQFF. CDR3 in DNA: TGTGCCATCAGTGGCGACTACGGAAATGAGCAGTTCTTC.

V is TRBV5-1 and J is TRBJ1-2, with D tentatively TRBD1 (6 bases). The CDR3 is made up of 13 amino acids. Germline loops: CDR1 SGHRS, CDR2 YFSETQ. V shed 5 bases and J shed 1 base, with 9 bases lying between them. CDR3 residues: CASRRGVNYGYTF. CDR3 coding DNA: TGCGCCAGCAGAAGGGGGGTTAACTATGGCTACACCTTC.

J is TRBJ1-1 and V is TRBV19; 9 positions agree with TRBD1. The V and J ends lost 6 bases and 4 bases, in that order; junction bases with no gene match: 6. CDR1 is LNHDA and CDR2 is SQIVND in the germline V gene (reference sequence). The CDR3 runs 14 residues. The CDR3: CASSTGTGFTEAFF. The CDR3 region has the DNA TGTGCCAGTAGCACCGGGACAGGGTTCACTGAAGCTTTCTTT.

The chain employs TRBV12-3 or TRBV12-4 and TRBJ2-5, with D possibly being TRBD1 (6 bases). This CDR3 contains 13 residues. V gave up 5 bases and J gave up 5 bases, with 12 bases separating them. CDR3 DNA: TGTGCCAGCAGTCCGACAGGCTCGGAGACCCAGTACTTC. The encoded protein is CASSPTGSETQYF.

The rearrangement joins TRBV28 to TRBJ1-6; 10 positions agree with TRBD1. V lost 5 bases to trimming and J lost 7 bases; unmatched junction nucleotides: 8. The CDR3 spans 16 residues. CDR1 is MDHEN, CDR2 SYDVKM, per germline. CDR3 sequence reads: CASSPETGGSNSPLHF. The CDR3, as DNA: TGTGCCAGCAGTCCCGAGACAGGGGGCTCGAATTCACCCCTCCACTTT. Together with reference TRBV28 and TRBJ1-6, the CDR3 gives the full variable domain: DVKVTQSSRYLVKRTGEKVFLECVQDMDHENMFWYRQDPGLGLRLIYFSYDVKMKEKGDIPEGYSVSREKKERFSLILESASTNQTSMYLCASSPETGGSNSPLHFGNGTRLTVT.

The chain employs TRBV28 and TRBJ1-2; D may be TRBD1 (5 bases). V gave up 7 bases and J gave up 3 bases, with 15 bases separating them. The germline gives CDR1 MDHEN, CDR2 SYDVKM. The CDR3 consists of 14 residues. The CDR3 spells CASTPRGGYYGYTF. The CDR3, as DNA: TGTGCCAGCACACCCCGGGGGGGGTACTATGGCTACACCTTC.

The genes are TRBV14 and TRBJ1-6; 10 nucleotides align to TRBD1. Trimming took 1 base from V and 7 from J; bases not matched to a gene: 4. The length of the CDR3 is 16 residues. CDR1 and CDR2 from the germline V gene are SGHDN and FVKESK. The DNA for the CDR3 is TGTGCCAGCAGCCAAGTTACGGGACAGGGGAATTCACCCCTCCACTTT. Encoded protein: CASSQVTGQGNSPLHF.

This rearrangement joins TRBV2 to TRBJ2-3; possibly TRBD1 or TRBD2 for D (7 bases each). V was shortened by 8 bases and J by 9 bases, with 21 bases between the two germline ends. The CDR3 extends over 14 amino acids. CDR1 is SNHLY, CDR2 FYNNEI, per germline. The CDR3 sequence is CASSDGRGRTTQYF. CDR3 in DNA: TGTGCCAGCTCGGATGGGAGGGGGCGCACAACGCAGTATTTT.

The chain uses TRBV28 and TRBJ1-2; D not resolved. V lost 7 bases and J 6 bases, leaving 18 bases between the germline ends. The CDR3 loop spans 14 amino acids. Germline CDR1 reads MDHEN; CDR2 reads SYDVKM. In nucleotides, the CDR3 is TGTGCCAGCACCGAATCCGGTACAGACCATGGCTACACCTTC. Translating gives CASTESGTDHGYTF.

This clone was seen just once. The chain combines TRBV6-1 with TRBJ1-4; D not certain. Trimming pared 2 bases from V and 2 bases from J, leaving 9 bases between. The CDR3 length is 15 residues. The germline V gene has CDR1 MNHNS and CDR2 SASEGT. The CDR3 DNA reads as TGTGCCAGCAGTGAATTAGGTGGCACTAATGAAAAACTGTTTTTT. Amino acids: CASSELGGTNEKLFF.